The next 4 T cell receptor beta chains were all read from a single sample in a study of CD8 T cells in Susac syndrome. It was with random hexamers that roughly 0.45 to 1 ug RNA was reverse transcribed. In TCRdb, the immunoSEQ multiplex PCR reads were re-called with MiXCR into one record per CDR3 protein. Of under 200,000 distinct CDR3 sequences listed, approximately 95% are singletons. Sequencing was done on a sample of CD4+ T cells from PBMCs. The origin of the receptors is a human donor with Susac syndrome.

The chain joins TRBV5-6 to TRBJ2-7, with TRBD2 matching 13 bases. Germline values: CDR1 SGHDT, CDR2 YYEEEE. The CDR3 consists of 16 residues. J lost 5 bases, V lost 6 bases, and 11 bases had no gene match. The CDR3 region has the DNA TGTGCCAGCACCGCGACTAGCGGGGGGCTTATCCACGAGCAGTACTTC. As protein: CASTATSGGLIHEQYF.

Remarks on this clonotype: The junction departs from germline at one end; a sequencing error may be responsible. The V and J genes are TRBV7-7 and TRBJ2-2; D gene ambiguous. CDR1 SSHAT and CDR2 FNYEAQ come from the germline V gene (reference sequence). This CDR3 is built from 14 residues. CDR3 protein: CASSLRQNTGELFF. The CDR3 coding sequence is TGTGCTAGCAGCTTACGTCAGAACACCGGGGAGCTGTTTTTT.

The gene calls are TRBV7-9 and TRBJ1-3; possibly TRBD1 for D (6 bases). V was shortened by 11 bases and J by 12 bases, with 17 bases between the two germline ends. This CDR3 spans 11 amino acids. Germline CDR1 reads SEHNR; CDR2 reads FQNEAQ (reference sequence). CDR3: CAPGQWGHIYF. The CDR3 DNA is TGTGCCCCCGGACAGTGGGGGCACATATATTTT.

The V and J genes are TRBV3-1 and TRBJ2-1, with 7 bases identical to TRBD2. The CDR3 loop spans 15 amino acids. V trimming: 8 bases; J trimming: 4 bases; junction bases outside the gene matches: 11. Germline loops: CDR1 LGHDT, CDR2 YNNKEL (reference sequence). The CDR3 loop reads CASAKMGGAYNEQFF. DNA for the CDR3: TGTGCCAGCGCTAAGATGGGAGGGGCGTACAATGAGCAGTTCTTC.